This TCR beta chain emerged from a study of OX40 agonist ivuxolimab in advanced cancers. General study results and limits: Some of the nonresponding patients also showed low levels of normalized T-cell clonal expansion. Partial responders receiving 0.1-3.0 mg/kg showed among the lowest clonal expansion. It was not determined which antigens were specifically recognized by the peripheral T cells that had undergone clonal expansion.

After removal of 6 bases from V and 4 bases from J, the junction contained 8 bases not matched to a gene. CDR1 is SGHVS and CDR2 is FNYEAQ in the germline V gene. The CDR3 runs to 14 residues. Samples of blood were obtained at baseline, on cycle 4 day 1, and on cycle 7 day 1. This clone occurred once. What it binds is not known. Using immunoSEQ multiplex PCR, the repertoire was profiled, and TCRdb retains in-frame clones only, with some absent. Among some 84,000 clones listed, approximately 92% were seen once. The source was CD4+ or CD8+ T cells sorted from blood, collected in a trial of the OX40 agonist ivuxolimab. The clonotype originates from an adult with an advanced solid tumor such as melanoma, head and neck, liver or kidney cancer. This sequence joins TRBV7-6 and TRBJ1-1; 7 bases map to TRBD1. The CDR3 loop is CASSAQGHGTEAFF. For the CDR3, the DNA is TGTGCCAGCAGTGCACAGGGGCACGGCACTGAAGCTTTCTTT. The entire variable domain, with the rest obtained from reference TRBV7-6 and TRBJ1-1, is as follows: GAGVSQSPRYKVTKRGQDVALRCDPISGHVSLYWYRQALGQGPEFLTYFNYEAQQDKSGLPNDRFSAERPEGSISTLTIQRTEQRDSAMYRCASSAQGHGTEAFFGQGTRLTVV.